This T cell receptor beta chain was captured in a study of vaccination and CD4 T cells after COVID-19. Looking at the study overall: Each convalescent patient was PCR positive for SARS-CoV-2 on nasal swab; several cases were mild and one severe. From HCoV-229E, HCoV-OC43, HCoV-NL63 and SARS-CoV-2, overlapping spike peptides were used to stimulate the cells.

This clonotype occurred a few times. What it binds is not known. At the Johns Hopkins FTIC core, DNA taken from cultured CD4+ T cells was sequenced by way of the Oncomine TCR Beta short-read assay. Each CDR3 protein gets one entry after TCRdb re-called the PCR reads with MiXCR. The table has about 15,000 distinct CDR3 sequences, under 75% seen once; the top ten hold roughly a fifth. This CDR3 is built from 12 residues. Trimming took off 5 bases at V and 2 bases at J, with 9 bases between the two ends. Germline V lookup: CDR1 DFQATT, CDR2 SNEGSKA (reference sequence). Treatment of the sample: 10-day PBMC culture with coronavirus spike peptide pools or control peptides (ViraFEST assay).

The chain has TRBV20-1 and TRBJ2-5; unclear D gene. The specimen sequenced was CD4+ T cells from blood, cultured in vitro. This receptor was taken from a human donor who had recovered from COVID-19. This CDR3 reads CSALALQETQYF. As DNA, the CDR3 is TGCAGTGCTTTAGCTTTGCAAGAGACCCAGTACTTC.